These 20 T cell receptor beta chains were all obtained from the same sample, sequenced in a study of identical twins. TCRdb itself ran the 5' RACE reads through MiXCR, one entry per CDR3 protein. In the table there are hundreds of thousands of distinct CDR3 sequences, over 5% of which are singletons. The specimen was naive T cells sorted from blood. Every receptor here comes from a man aged 18 to 30 in good health.

This clonotype was observed at least ten times. The rearrangement joins TRBV12-3 or TRBV12-4 to TRBJ2-3; no reliable D call. V was pared by 3 bases and J by 2 bases, with 3 bases between. There are 12 residues in the CDR3. Here the CDR3 DNA reads TGTGCCAGCAGTTTCGTCACAGATACGCAGTATTTT. This gives the protein CASSFVTDTQYF.

Ten or more counts support this clonotype. The chain has TRBV29-1 and TRBJ2-1; 12 bases match TRBD2. Germline V gene lookup returns CDR1 SQVTM and CDR2 ANQGSEA. V trimming: 8 bases; J trimming: 8 bases; junction bases outside the gene matches: 4. This CDR3 has 12 amino acids. CDR3 sequence: CSSGTSGYEQFF. As DNA, the CDR3 is TGCAGCTCAGGGACTAGCGGGTATGAGCAGTTCTTC.

This clonotype was recorded a few times. The chain carries TRBV11-2 and TRBJ2-6; the match to TRBD2 covers 9 bases. There are 18 residues in the CDR3. V dropped 1 base and J dropped 0; count of bases not matched to a gene: 4. CDR1 and CDR2 (germline): SGHAT, FQNNGV. CDR3 bases: TGTGCCAGCAGCTTAGGGGTTAGCGGGAGCTCTGGGGCCAACGTCCTGACTTTC. Amino acids: CASSLGVSGSSGANVLTF.

There are a few counts of this clonotype. The V gene is TRBV18, the J gene TRBJ2-1; D tentatively reads TRBD1 or TRBD2 (5 bases each). With 1 base removed from V and 10 bases from J, the gap between germline ends came to 11 bases. The CDR3 runs 13 residues. CDR1 KGHSH and CDR2 LQKENI come from the germline V gene. The CDR3: CASSPRGKWEQFF. In DNA form, the CDR3 reads TGTGCCAGCTCACCACGGGGGAAATGGGAGCAGTTCTTC.

This clonotype appeared many times. The rearrangement joins TRBV15 to TRBJ2-7; the match to TRBD2 covers 10 bases. Germline V gives CDR1 LNHNV, CDR2 YYDKDF (reference sequence). This CDR3 is 15 amino acids long. Losses at the gene ends were 1 base for V and 0 bases for J; bases not matched to a gene: 0. The CDR3 DNA is TGTGCCACCAGCAGAGCTAGCGGGAGCTCCTACGAGCAGTACTTC. This encodes CATSRASGSSYEQYF.

This clonotype was detected ten times or more. A read error may account for a junction end that differs from germline. The chain recombines TRBV10-3 with TRBJ2-3; maybe TRBD1 (6 bases). From germline, CDR1 is ENHRY and CDR2 SYGVKD. This CDR3 comprises 12 residues. The CDR3 region is CAIRGSTDTQYF. The CDR3 DNA reads as TGTGCGATCAGGGGTAGCACAGATACGCAGTATTTT.

The V and J genes are TRBV7-9 and TRBJ1-2; 8 positions match TRBD1. V gave up 5 bases and J gave up 8 bases; unmatched junction bases: 4. This CDR3 has 12 amino acids. Per the germline V gene, CDR1 is SEHNR and CDR2 is FQNEAQ (reference sequence). The CDR3 loop reads CASSMTGEGYTF. DNA of the CDR3: TGTGCCAGCAGCATGACAGGGGAAGGCTACACCTTC.

This clonotype was detected many times. The chain uses TRBV4-3 and TRBJ2-7; TRBD1 might be the D (5 bases). The CDR3 length is 13 residues. Trimming left V 0 bases short and J 5 bases short, with 8 bases between. Germline V gives CDR1 LGHNA, CDR2 YSLEER. CDR3 amino acids: CASSQDGADEQYF. In DNA, the CDR3 is TGCGCCAGCAGCCAAGATGGGGCAGACGAGCAGTACTTC.

Ten or more counts support this clonotype. The V and J genes are TRBV11-2 and TRBJ2-4; 7 bases are a match to TRBD1. Germline trimming cut 1 base from V and 3 bases from J; bases unmatched to any gene: 12. The CDR3 totals 18 residues. Per germline, CDR1 SGHAT and CDR2 FQNNGV. The CDR3 DNA follows: TGTGCCAGCAGCTTAGGCCGGGACAGCTTACGCAGCAAAAACATTCAGTACTTC. Protein sequence: CASSLGRDSLRSKNIQYF.

This clonotype has at least ten counts. This chain connects TRBV12-3 or TRBV12-4 to TRBJ2-5; TRBD2 matches 12 bases. The CDR3 covers 16 residues. Germline trimming cut 6 bases from V and 5 bases from J; bases unmatched to any gene: 10. The DNA for the CDR3 is TGTGCCAGCAGCCGTTCTCAACTAGCGGGAGGCGAGACCCAGTACTTC. It translates to CASSRSQLAGGETQYF.

This clonotype was recorded many times. The junction shows a germline mismatch at one end, possibly a read error. This chain links TRBV5-1 with TRBJ1-1; D is unresolved. Germline V gene sequence: CDR1 SGHRS, CDR2 YFSETQ. This CDR3 is built from 13 residues. CDR3 sequence: CASSLEVNTEAFF. The CDR3 DNA reads TGTGCCAGCAGCTTAGAGGTGAACACTGAAGCTTTCTTT.

The chain couples TRBV3-1 to TRBJ2-1, with 8 positions matching TRBD2. The CDR3 runs 15 residues. V gave up 6 bases and J gave up 10 bases; unmatched junction bases: 14. Germline V gives CDR1 LGHDT, CDR2 YNNKEL (reference sequence). The CDR3 spells CASSRPLAGVREQFF. In nucleotides, the CDR3 is TGTGCCAGCAGTCGTCCTCTAGCGGGCGTCAGAGAGCAGTTCTTC.

V and J are TRBV2 and TRBJ2-3; D unclear. This CDR3 spans 14 amino acids. The germline CDR1 and CDR2 sequences are SNHLY and FYNNEI. Trimming stripped 0 bases from V and 5 bases from J, with 9 bases between. CDR3: CASSEAAGGDTQYF. DNA for the CDR3: TGTGCCAGCAGTGAAGCGGCTGGTGGAGATACGCAGTATTTT.

This clonotype was observed many times. J is TRBJ2-3 and V is TRBV30, with a tentative D call TRBD1 (6 bases). V lost 5 bases and J lost 2, with 14 bases in between. The CDR3 loop spans 14 amino acids. The germline gives CDR1 GTSNPN, CDR2 SVGIG (reference sequence). CDR3 bases: TGTGCCTGGGTTCGTGGGGGCCTCACAGATACGCAGTATTTT. It specifies CAWVRGGLTDTQYF.

The sample holds a few counts of this clonotype. The chain uses TRBV2 and TRBJ2-7, with D perhaps TRBD2 (5 bases). The germline V gene encodes CDR1 SNHLY and CDR2 FYNNEI. Trimming cost V 5 bases and J 3 bases, with 11 bases left between them. This CDR3 contains 13 residues. The CDR3 loop reads CASSLLGIYEQYF. Written as DNA, the CDR3 is TGTGCCAGCAGTCTTCTCGGGATCTACGAGCAGTACTTC.

This clonotype has just a few counts. This chain joins TRBV12-3 or TRBV12-4 and TRBJ2-3, with TRBD2 matching 10 bases. CDR3 length equals 18 residues. V shed 5 bases, J shed 4 bases, and the junction held 15 bases outside the gene matches. CDR3 in DNA: TGTGCCAGCAGTAGCGGGAGGGCCCACCTCGCCGGGGCAGATACGCAGTATTTT. Its translation: CASSSGRAHLAGADTQYF.

This clonotype showed up just a few times. The chain employs TRBV6-6 and TRBJ1-1, with 8 bases identical to TRBD1. The germline V gene has CDR1 MNHNY and CDR2 SVGAGI (reference sequence). The trim removed 6 bases at V and 6 bases at J, leaving 6 bases unmatched. The CDR3 runs to 13 residues. In DNA form, the CDR3 reads TGTGCCAGCAGCTCGGGGACAGGACCTGAAGCTTTCTTT. Translated, it gives CASSSGTGPEAFF.

This clonotype has a handful of counts. The gene calls are TRBV20-1 and TRBJ2-7; tentatively, D is TRBD1 (6 bases). The CDR3 covers 15 residues. The V end lost 0 bases, the J end lost 0 bases, and 12 bases lay between the germline ends. Germline CDR1 reads DFQATT; CDR2 reads SNEGSKA (reference sequence). CDR3 nucleotide sequence: TGCAGTGCTAGAGATGGCCAGGGGTCCTCCTACGAGCAGTACGTC. Translation gives CSARDGQGSSYEQYV.

Ten or more counts support this clonotype. The CDR3 is CASGRTGSYTETQYF. The CDR3 nucleotides are TGTGCCAGCGGAAGGACTGGCTCGTACACAGAGACCCAGTACTTC. The rearrangement links TRBV6-1 to TRBJ2-5; D is perhaps TRBD2 (5 bases). The CDR3 spans 15 residues. The V end lost 8 bases, the J end lost 4 bases, and 20 bases lay between the germline ends. The germline gives CDR1 MNHNS, CDR2 SASEGT.

As concerns this clonotype: A much larger clonotype is one base distant, so this may be a read error. V and J are TRBV19 and TRBJ2-7; 8 positions match TRBD2. Germline assignment: CDR1 LNHDA and CDR2 SQIVND (reference sequence). Trimming removed 2 bases from V and 3 bases from J; junction bases left unmatched: 6. CDR3 length: 15 residues. CDR3 sequence reads: CASSIHGRACYEQYF. CDR3 DNA sequence: TGTGCCAGTAGTATACACGGGAGGGCCTGCTACGAGCAGTACTTC. Looking up the rest from reference TRBV19 and TRBJ2-7 gives the full variable domain: DGGITQSPKYLFRKEGQNVTLSCEQNLNHDAMYWYRQDPGQGLRLIYYSQIVNDFQKGDIAEGYSVSREKKESFPLTVTSAQKNPTAFYLCASSIHGRACYEQYFGPGTRLTVT.